This T cell receptor (beta chain) was recovered during a study of blood T cell repertoires in COVID-19. The ends were cut back, 4 bases at V and 8 bases at J, with 15 bases in the middle. CDR1 and CDR2 (germline): SGHRS, YFSETQ. The length of the CDR3 is 14 residues. Sequencing used immunoSEQ multiplex PCR; TCRdb keeps in-frame clones, though not all of them. This table has around 18,000 clones, 77% appearing once. This chain joins TRBV5-1 and TRBJ1-4; D might be TRBD1 (5 bases). The sequence came from an older man with COVID-19, enrolled during active disease. Source material: peripheral blood. DNA for the CDR3: TGCGCCAGCAGCGGAACCGGGTCAGGGGAAAAACTGTTTTTT. It is translated as CASSGTGSGEKLFF.